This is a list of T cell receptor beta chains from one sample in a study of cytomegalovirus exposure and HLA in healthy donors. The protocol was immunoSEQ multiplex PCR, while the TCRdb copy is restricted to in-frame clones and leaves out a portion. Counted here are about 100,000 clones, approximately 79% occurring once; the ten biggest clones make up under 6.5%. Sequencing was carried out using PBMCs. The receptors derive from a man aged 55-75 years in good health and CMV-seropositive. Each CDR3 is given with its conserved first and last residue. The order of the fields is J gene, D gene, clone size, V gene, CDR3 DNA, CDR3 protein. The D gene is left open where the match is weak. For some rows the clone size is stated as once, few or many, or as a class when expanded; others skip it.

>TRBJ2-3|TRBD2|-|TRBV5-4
TGTGCCAGCAGCACAGGGACTAGCGGGGGGACAGATACGCAGTATTTT
CASSTGTSGGTDTQYF
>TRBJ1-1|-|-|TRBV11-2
TGTGCCAGCGGCCGCTACAGCCTCCGAGCCACCCTGAACACTGAAGCTTTCTTT
CASGRYSLRATLNTEAFF
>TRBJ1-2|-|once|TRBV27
TGTGGGACGCGGGGAGCCTATGGCTACACCTTC
CGTRGAYGYTF
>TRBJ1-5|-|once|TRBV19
TGTGCCAGTAGTATTTCTGGGCCAGTAAATCAGCCCCAGCATTTT
CASSISGPVNQPQHF
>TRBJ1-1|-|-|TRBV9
TGTGCCAGCAGCGTAGAATTAAATGGGGCACGGACTGAAGCTTTCTTT
CASSVELNGARTEAFF
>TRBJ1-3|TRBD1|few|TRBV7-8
TGTGCCAGCAGCAACGACAGGGTTACCTCTGGAAACACCATATATTTT
CASSNDRVTSGNTIYF
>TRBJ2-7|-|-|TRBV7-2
TGTGCCAGCAGCTTAGGCGGGTCGAGCTCCTACGAGCAGTACTTC
CASSLGGSSSYEQYF
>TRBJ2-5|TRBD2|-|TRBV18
TGTGCCAGCTCACCACCCGGGGGGATCAGGGAGACCCAGTACTTC
CASSPPGGIRETQYF
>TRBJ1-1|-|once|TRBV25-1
TGTGCCAGCGGTGAATATATCGGGGGGGCCACTGAAGCTTTCTTT
CASGEYIGGATEAFF
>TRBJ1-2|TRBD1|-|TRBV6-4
TGTGCCAGCAGTGACGGCAGGGGGCCACAGTATGGCTACACCTTC
CASSDGRGPQYGYTF
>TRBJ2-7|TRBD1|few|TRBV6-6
TGTGCCAGCAGTTACAGACAGGGGGGGCCCTACGAGCAGTACTTC
CASSYRQGGPYEQYF
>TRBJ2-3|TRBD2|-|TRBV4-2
TGTGCCAGCAGCCAAACCCGGCCGGGACTAGCGGTTTCTCGCACAGATACGCAGTATTTT
CASSQTRPGLAVSRTDTQYF
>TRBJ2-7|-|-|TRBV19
TGTGCCAGTAGTAGCATATCGGGCTCCTACGAGCAGTACTTC
CASSSISGSYEQYF
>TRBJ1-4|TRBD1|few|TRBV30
TGTGCCTGGAGTGTCACAGGGGCTGAAAAACTGTTTTTT
CAWSVTGAEKLFF
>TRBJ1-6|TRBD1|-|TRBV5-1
TGCGCCAGCAGCTCGGGACAGGGGAACTCACCCCTCCACTTT
CASSSGQGNSPLHF
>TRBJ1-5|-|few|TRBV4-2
TGTGCCAGCAGCCAAGAAATACAGAGCAATCAGCCCCAGCATTTT
CASSQEIQSNQPQHF
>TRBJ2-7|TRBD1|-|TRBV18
TGTGCCAGCTCACCTGGACAGGGTGTCTACGAGCAGTACTTC
CASSPGQGVYEQYF
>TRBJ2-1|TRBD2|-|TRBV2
TGTGCCAGCAGTCCACTAGCGGGGGGGCTGGGTGAGCAGTTCTTC
CASSPLAGGLGEQFF
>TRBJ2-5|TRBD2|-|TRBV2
TGTGCCAGCAGTCTGGAGACTAGCCTGGAGACCCAGTACTTC
CASSLETSLETQYF
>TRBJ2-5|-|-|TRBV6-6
TGTGCCAGCAGTTCCGGTTCGGAGACCCAGTACTTC
CASSSGSETQYF
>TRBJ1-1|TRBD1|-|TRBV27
TGTGCCAGCAGTACAGGGGGACTTCACTCCACTGAAGCTTTCTTT
CASSTGGLHSTEAFF
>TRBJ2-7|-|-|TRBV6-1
TGTGCCAGCAGCCCGCGAGGCTACGAGCAGTACTTC
CASSPRGYEQYF
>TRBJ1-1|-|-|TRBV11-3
TGTGCCAGCAGCTTTGCTAGCAGTGGGGCTGAAGCTTTCTTT
CASSFASSGAEAFF
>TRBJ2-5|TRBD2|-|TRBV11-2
TGTGCCAGCAGCCGGAGGACTAGCGGGGGGGCAAAGCAAGAGACCCAGTACTTC
CASSRRTSGGAKQETQYF
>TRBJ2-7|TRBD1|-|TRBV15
TGTGCCACCTCCGACAGGGGGAGCGAGCAGTACTTC
CATSDRGSEQYF
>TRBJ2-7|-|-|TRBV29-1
TGCAGCGTTGCGGGGGTGGTTGCGGACGCCTACGAGCAGTACTTC
CSVAGVVADAYEQYF
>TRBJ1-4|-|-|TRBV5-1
TGCGCCAGCAGCTTGGAGACGGGGAATGAAAAACTGTTTTTT
CASSLETGNEKLFF
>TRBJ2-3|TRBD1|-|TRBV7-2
TGTGCCAGCAGCAAACAGGGGGATACGCAGTATTTT
CASSKQGDTQYF
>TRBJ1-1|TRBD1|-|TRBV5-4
TGTGCCAGCAGCTTTGACAGGGGGCATGGGGAAACTGAAGCTTTCTTT
CASSFDRGHGETEAFF
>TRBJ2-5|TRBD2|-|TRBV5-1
TGCGCCAGCACGTCGGGACTAGCGCCCTTCGGGGAGACCCAGTACTTC
CASTSGLAPFGETQYF
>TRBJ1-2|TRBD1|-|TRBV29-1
TGCAGCGCATCCGGGACAGCGTCTTCCGGCTACACCTTC
CSASGTASSGYTF
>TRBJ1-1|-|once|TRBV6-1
TGTGCCAGCAGCCTGCTAGGGAACACTGAAGCTTTCTTT
CASSLLGNTEAFF
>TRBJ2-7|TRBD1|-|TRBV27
TGTGCCAGCAGTAAAGACTTTCATACAGGGGTGGACTACGAGCAGTACTTC
CASSKDFHTGVDYEQYF
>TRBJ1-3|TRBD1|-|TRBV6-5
TGTGCCAGCAGTTTCCAGACAGGGGACGGAAACACCATATATTTT
CASSFQTGDGNTIYF
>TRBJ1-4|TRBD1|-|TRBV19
TGTGCCAGTAGTATCAATCCCCCACAGGGGGCGGGTGAAAAACTGTTTTTT
CASSINPPQGAGEKLFF
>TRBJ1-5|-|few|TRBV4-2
TGTGCCAGCAGCCAAGATAGCGGGACGCCCAATCAGCCCCAGCATTTT
CASSQDSGTPNQPQHF
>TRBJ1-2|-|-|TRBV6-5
TGTGCCAGCAGTCACTACAGGGACAACTATGGCTACACCTTC
CASSHYRDNYGYTF
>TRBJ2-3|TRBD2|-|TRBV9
TGTGCCAGCAGCACCCTAGCGGGGGGGCCAGCAGATACGCAGTATTTT
CASSTLAGGPADTQYF
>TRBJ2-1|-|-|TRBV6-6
TGTGCCAGCAGTTACCAACTAGGAGGTGAGCAGTTCTTC
CASSYQLGGEQFF
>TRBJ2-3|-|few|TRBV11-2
TGTGCCAGCAGCTTAAGGGACTCATACACAGATACGCAGTATTTT
CASSLRDSYTDTQYF